The entry below describes one T cell receptor beta chain. No antigen is known for it. Amplified regions were TCR beta CDR3 sequences from RNA transcripts. The HTBI primer set drove a first-round RT-PCR of the TCR CDR3. In TCRdb, the multiplex PCR reads were re-called with MiXCR into one record per CDR3 protein. The sample has 350,000 or so distinct CDR3 sequences, under 25% seen once; the top ten hold about 50%. This specimen belongs to a study of T cells in Graves' hyperthyroidism and ophthalmopathy. Study in general: Initial diagnosis, before any treatment, was when peripheral blood was collected. Broader study findings: Model output signaled ophthalmopathy a median approximately 6 months ahead of onset.

The germline V gene has CDR1 MNHNY and CDR2 SVGAGI (reference sequence). Unmatched junction bases numbered 1, after V lost 0 bases and J lost 2 bases. CDR3 size: 14 residues. Pregnant or lactating patients were excluded, as were those with uncontrolled infection or other autoimmune disease. The sequence was obtained from a woman aged 45 to 65 with Graves' hyperthyroidism. Sequences were obtained from blood. The chain uses TRBV6-6 and TRBJ2-7, with 7 bases aligning to TRBD1. DNA for the CDR3: TGTGCCAGCAGTTACTCGGGACAGACCTACGAGCAGTACTTC. The encoded protein is CASSYSGQTYEQYF.